What follows describes a single T cell receptor beta chain. The data were taken from a study of blood T cell repertoires in COVID-19. Study-level information: The origin of the acute and convalescent COVID-19 samples was the United States, Italy and Spain.

Germline values: CDR1 MNHNS, CDR2 SASEGT. The CDR3 totals 15 residues. Deletions cut 2 bases from V and 3 bases from J, with 14 bases between. Original analysis: The assay estimated nucleated cells by amplifying reference gene primers. Assay: immunoSEQ multiplex PCR; the TCRdb copy retains only in-frame clones and omits some. That table gives V, J and clone size, and the DNA gave D and trimming. The sample lists about 170,000 clones, roughly 78% seen once, with around 20% in the top ten. Recruitment covered about 26 US areas and drew participants whose ages spanned roughly 18 to 100 years. Allocation to cohorts depended on clinical history reported by the participants.

The sample comprised PBMCs or T cells enriched from blood (not recorded which). The sequence derives from a woman in her 70s in a cohort exposed to, infected with or recovered from COVID-19 (not recorded which). The chain recombines TRBV6-1 with TRBJ2-7, with a tentative D call TRBD1 (6 bases). The CDR3 DNA is TGTGCCAGCAGTGAATACGGCGCAGGGGTCTACGAGCAGTACTTC. Amino acid sequence: CASSEYGAGVYEQYF.